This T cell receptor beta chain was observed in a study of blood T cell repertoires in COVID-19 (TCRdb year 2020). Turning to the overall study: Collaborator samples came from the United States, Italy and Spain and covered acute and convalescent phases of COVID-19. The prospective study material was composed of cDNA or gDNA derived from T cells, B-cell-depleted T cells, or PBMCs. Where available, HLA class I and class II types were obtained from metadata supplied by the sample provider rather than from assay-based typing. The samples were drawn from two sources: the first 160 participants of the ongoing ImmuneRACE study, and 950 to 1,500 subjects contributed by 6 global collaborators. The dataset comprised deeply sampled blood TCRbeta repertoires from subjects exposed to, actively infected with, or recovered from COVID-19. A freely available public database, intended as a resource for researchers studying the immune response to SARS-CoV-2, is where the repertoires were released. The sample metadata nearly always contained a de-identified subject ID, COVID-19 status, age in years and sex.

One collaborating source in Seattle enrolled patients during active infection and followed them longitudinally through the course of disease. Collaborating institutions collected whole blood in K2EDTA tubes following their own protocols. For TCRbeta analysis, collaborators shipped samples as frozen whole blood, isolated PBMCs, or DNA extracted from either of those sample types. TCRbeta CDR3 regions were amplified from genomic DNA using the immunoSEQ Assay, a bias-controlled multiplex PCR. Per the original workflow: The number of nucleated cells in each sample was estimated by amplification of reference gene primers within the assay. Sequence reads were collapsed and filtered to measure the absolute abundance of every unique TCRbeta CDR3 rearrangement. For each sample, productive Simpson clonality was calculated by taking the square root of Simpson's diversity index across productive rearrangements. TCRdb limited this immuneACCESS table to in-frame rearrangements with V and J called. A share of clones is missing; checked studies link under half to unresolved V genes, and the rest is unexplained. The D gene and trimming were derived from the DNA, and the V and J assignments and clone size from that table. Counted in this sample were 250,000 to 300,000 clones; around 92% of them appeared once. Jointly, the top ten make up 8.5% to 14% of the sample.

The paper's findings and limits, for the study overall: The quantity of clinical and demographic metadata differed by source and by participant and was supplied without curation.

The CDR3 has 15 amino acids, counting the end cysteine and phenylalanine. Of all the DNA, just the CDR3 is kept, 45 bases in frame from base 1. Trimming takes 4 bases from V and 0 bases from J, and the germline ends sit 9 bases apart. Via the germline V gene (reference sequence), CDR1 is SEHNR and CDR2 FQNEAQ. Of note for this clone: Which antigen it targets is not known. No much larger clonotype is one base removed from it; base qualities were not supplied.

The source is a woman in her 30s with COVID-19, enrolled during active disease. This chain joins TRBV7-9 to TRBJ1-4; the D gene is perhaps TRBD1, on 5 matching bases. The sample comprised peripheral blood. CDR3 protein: CASSSRQTTNEKLFF. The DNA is TGTGCCAGCAGCTCCCGACAGACAACTAATGAAAAACTGTTTTTT.